This TCR beta chain was identified during a study of Graves' ophthalmopathy and Graves' hyperthyroidism. V lost 0 bases and J 1 base, leaving 18 bases between the germline ends. CDR3 length: 17 amino acids. Germline CDR1 is GTSNPN and CDR2 is SVGIG (reference sequence). The authors amplified TCR beta CDR3 regions from RNA transcripts. HTBI-primed first-round RT-PCR preceded second-round multiplex PCR. A single record per CDR3 protein comes from TCRdb applying MiXCR to the multiplex PCR reads. The table records 230,000 or so distinct CDR3 sequences, approximately 42% of them present only once. The sequence was obtained from an adult man with Graves' ophthalmopathy. The V and J genes are TRBV30 and TRBJ1-1; D is uncertain. Source material: peripheral blood. The DNA of the CDR3 is TGTGCCTGGAGTGTTACGAACACAAGAGCCCGGAACACTGAAGCTTTCTTT. It codes for CAWSVTNTRARNTEAFF.